Sequencing of this T cell receptor beta chain was carried out in a study of T cells in Graves' hyperthyroidism and ophthalmopathy. TCR beta CDR3 regions were amplified from RNA transcripts. First-round RT-PCR with HTBI primers amplified the TCR CDR3 region. TCRdb reanalysed the multiplex PCR reads using MiXCR and keeps one entry per CDR3 protein. The sample includes around 350,000 distinct CDR3 sequences, around 25% of them seen just once. The CDR3 is 15 residues long. The germline gives CDR1 DFQATT, CDR2 SNEGSKA (reference sequence). The trim removed 2 bases at V and 5 bases at J, leaving 8 bases unmatched. Stable Graves' hyperthyroidism meant no ophthalmopathy progression within 18 months. Study-level findings and limits: Clonotypes that were expanded in thyroid above 0.001 mostly appeared in blood too.

This clonotype was seen many times. Its antigen remains unidentified. Source material: blood. The receptor was isolated from a man in his forties or fifties with Graves' hyperthyroidism. The rearrangement uses TRBV20-1 and TRBJ2-7; 11 bases align to TRBD2. The CDR3 here is CSARRLAGGGHEQYF. CDR3 coding DNA: TGCAGTGCTAGACGTCTAGCGGGAGGAGGCCACGAGCAGTACTTC.